One sample yielded the 13 T cell receptor beta chains listed below, sequenced in a study of T-cell memory formation after mild COVID-19 (dated by TCRdb to about 2021). The protocol used for the library was 5' RACE. Sequenced on an Illumina NovaSeq 6000. Through fastp at Q25 and MiXCR, TCRdb rebuilt clones from the public reads, retaining in-frame beta chains. Rows matching on CDR3 protein sequence are summarized as one entry with the most common DNA and genes. This sample lists about 350,000 distinct CDR3 sequences; about an eighth were detected once. The top ten clonotypes cover roughly 20% of the sample. The sequencing sample was made of PBMCs or a T cell subset sorted from them (not recorded which). These receptors came from a young man who had mild COVID-19 (a few samples of this study predate the infection). The sample titles of this study are shuffled in the database, so cell type and time point are left out; the donor was told from shared clones.

This rearrangement joins TRBV4-1 to TRBJ2-1; D is unclear. Between the trimmed V and J ends, which lost 0 bases and 5 bases, there was a span of 11 bases. This CDR3 is 15 amino acids long. Germline V lookup: CDR1 MGHRA, CDR2 YSYEKL. The CDR3 bases are TGCGCCAGCAGCCAAGAGCCCCGGCGAGACAATGAGCAGTTCTTC. It translates to CASSQEPRRDNEQFF.

The chain has TRBV7-9 and TRBJ1-2; D gene unclear. Germline V gene data show CDR1 as SEHNR and CDR2 as FQNEAQ (reference sequence). With 1 base removed from V and 6 bases from J, the gap between germline ends came to 12 bases. The CDR3 has 14 amino acids. CDR3 region: CASSLVPLPDGYTF. Written as DNA, the CDR3 is TGTGCCAGCAGCTTAGTTCCACTGCCAGATGGCTACACCTTC.

This clonotype was seen at least ten times. The chain joins TRBV19 to TRBJ2-7; D might be TRBD1 (6 bases). The length of the CDR3 is 13 residues. The ends were cut back, 5 bases at V and 5 bases at J, with 13 bases in the middle. Germline lookup yields CDR1 LNHDA and CDR2 SQIVND (reference sequence). The CDR3 DNA reads TGTGCCAGTAGTTTGGGGGCTTTCGACGAGCAGTACTTC. Amino acid sequence: CASSLGAFDEQYF.

This clonotype has at least ten counts. The chain employs TRBV19 and TRBJ1-5, with D maybe TRBD1 (6 bases). V gave up 6 bases and J gave up 2 bases, with 14 bases separating them. The CDR3 runs to 15 residues. In germline, CDR1 is LNHDA, CDR2 SQIVND (reference sequence). CDR3 in amino acids: CASRSRDNGNQPQHF. The CDR3 DNA is TGTGCCAGTAGGTCTCGGGACAATGGCAATCAGCCCCAGCATTTT.

This clonotype was counted only a few times. The chain's CDR3 is CASSPGTGATYEQYF. DNA for the CDR3: TGTGCCAGCAGCCCCGGGACAGGGGCAACCTACGAGCAGTACTTC. This chain links TRBV7-9 with TRBJ2-7; 10 bases match TRBD1. With 5 bases clipped from V and 2 bases from J, the junction kept 6 bases outside the gene matches. There are 15 residues in the CDR3. Germline CDR1 and CDR2: SEHNR and FQNEAQ (reference sequence).

A few counts support this clonotype. This chain connects TRBV7-6 to TRBJ2-7, with TRBD2 as a possible D gene (6 bases). This CDR3 spans 14 amino acids. The V end lost 5 bases, the J end lost 0 bases, and 11 bases lay between the germline ends. Germline V lookup: CDR1 SGHVS, CDR2 FNYEAQ. The CDR3 bases are TGTGCCAGCAGCGCGGGACTTGCCTCCTACGAGCAGTACTTC. This encodes CASSAGLASYEQYF.

This clonotype was picked up many times. The chain couples TRBV20-1 to TRBJ2-4; 11 bases align to TRBD2. CDR1 DFQATT and CDR2 SNEGSKA come from the germline V gene (reference sequence). Germline trimming cut 1 base from V and 2 bases from J; bases unmatched to any gene: 7. The CDR3 is 17 residues long. The CDR3 sequence: CSARVIAGGPTKNIQYF. The CDR3 DNA sequence: TGCAGTGCTAGAGTAATAGCGGGGGGGCCTACCAAAAACATTCAGTACTTC.

The CDR3 sequence is CASSSTVRGDEQYV. CDR3 coding DNA: TGTGCCAGCAGCTCGACAGTAAGGGGGGACGAGCAGTACGTC. The genes are TRBV7-9 and TRBJ2-7; the D gene could be TRBD1 or TRBD2 (6 bases each). V lost 4 bases, J lost 5 bases, and 15 bases lay in between. Germline CDR1 SEHNR, CDR2 FQNEAQ (reference sequence). The CDR3 is 14 residues long.

The chain carries TRBV4-3 and TRBJ1-1; the D is unclear. This CDR3 has 14 residues. Looked up from germline, CDR1 is LGHNA and CDR2 is YSLEER. V dropped 2 bases and J dropped 7 bases, with 14 bases sitting between them. For the CDR3, the DNA is TGCGCCAGCAGCCAACTTGTCTCAGCCTTTGAAGCTTTCTTT. This gives the protein CASSQLVSAFEAFF.

The rearrangement links TRBV18 to TRBJ2-5, with 9 nucleotides matching TRBD1. This CDR3 contains 15 residues. CDR1 is KGHSH, CDR2 LQKENI, per germline. The V segment lost 5 bases and the J segment 5 bases; nucleotides outside the gene matches: 9. DNA of the CDR3: TGTGCCAGCTCAGCGGGACAGGGAATTTTGGAGACCCAGTACTTC. Translation: CASSAGQGILETQYF.

This clonotype was detected only a few times. This rearrangement joins TRBV6-5 to TRBJ2-1; the match to TRBD2 covers 9 bases. V dropped 7 bases and J dropped 6; count of bases not matched to a gene: 4. The germline CDR1 and CDR2 sequences are MNHEY and SVGAGI. The CDR3 is made up of 13 amino acids. The CDR3 bases are TGTGCCAGCAAGCTAGCGGGATTCAATGAGCAGTTCTTC. This codes for CASKLAGFNEQFF.

This clonotype has more than one count but fewer than ten. This chain uses TRBV2 with TRBJ2-1; D remains ambiguous. The CDR3 sequence is 13 residues long. The germline V gene has CDR1 SNHLY and CDR2 FYNNEI. V dropped 8 bases and J dropped 10 bases, with 18 bases sitting between them. The CDR3 sequence is CASAAELVGEQFF. The CDR3 nucleotides read TGTGCCAGCGCAGCTGAGTTGGTCGGGGAGCAGTTCTTC.

V gene TRBV7-2 combines with J gene TRBJ2-7, with D uncertain. Germline CDR1 is SGHTA and CDR2 is FQGNSA. This CDR3 is built from 13 residues. V was pared by 1 base and J by 3 bases, with 7 bases between. The CDR3 region is CASSLGHDYEQYV. The CDR3 nucleotides are TGTGCCAGCAGCTTAGGTCACGACTACGAGCAGTACGTC.